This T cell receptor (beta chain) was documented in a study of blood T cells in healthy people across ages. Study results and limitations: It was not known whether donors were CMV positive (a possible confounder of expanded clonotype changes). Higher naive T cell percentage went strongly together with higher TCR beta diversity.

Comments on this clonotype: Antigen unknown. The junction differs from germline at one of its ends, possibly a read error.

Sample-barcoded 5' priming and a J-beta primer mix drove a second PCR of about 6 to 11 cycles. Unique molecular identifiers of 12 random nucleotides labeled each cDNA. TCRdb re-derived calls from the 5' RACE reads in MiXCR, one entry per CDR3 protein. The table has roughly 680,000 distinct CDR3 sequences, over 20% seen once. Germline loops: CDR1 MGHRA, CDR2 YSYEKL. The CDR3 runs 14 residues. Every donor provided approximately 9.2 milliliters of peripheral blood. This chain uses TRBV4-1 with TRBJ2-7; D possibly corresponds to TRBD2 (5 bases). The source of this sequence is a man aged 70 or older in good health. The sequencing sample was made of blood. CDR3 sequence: CASNQESASHEQYF. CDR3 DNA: TGCGCCAGCAACCAAGAGTCAGCTAGCCACGAGCAGTACTTC.